This entry describes one T cell receptor (beta chain). The antigen is undetermined. The data are from a study of identical twins. Findings of the study overall: Twins' excess sharing was less marked for out-of-frame beta sequences.

Germline lookup yields CDR1 SQVTM and CDR2 ANQGSEA. Trimming removed 4 bases at V and 0 bases at J, with 19 bases between. This CDR3 spans 18 amino acids. TCRdb fed the 5' RACE reads into MiXCR, producing one record per CDR3 protein. This table has approximately 500,000 distinct CDR3 sequences, 20% to 25% appearing once. These sequences were also reported in another study, on T cells expressing NK-cell markers.

The rearrangement joins TRBV29-1 to TRBJ2-6; D may be TRBD2 (6 bases). This TCR was recovered from a woman between 18 and 29 years old in good health. The sample was CD4+ T cells sorted from blood. The CDR3 DNA is TGCAGCGTTGCGGGGACTCCAAGACCATTCTCTGGGGCCAACGTCCTGACTTTC. It yields the protein CSVAGTPRPFSGANVLTF.